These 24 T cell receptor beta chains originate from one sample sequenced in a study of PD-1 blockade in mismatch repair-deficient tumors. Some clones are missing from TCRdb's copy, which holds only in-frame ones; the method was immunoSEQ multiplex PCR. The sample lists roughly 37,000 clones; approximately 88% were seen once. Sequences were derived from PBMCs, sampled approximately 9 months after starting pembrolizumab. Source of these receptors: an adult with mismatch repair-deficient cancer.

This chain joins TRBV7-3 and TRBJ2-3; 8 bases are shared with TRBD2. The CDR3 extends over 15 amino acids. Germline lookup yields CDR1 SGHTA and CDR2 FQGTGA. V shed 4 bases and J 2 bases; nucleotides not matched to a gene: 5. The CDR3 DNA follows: TGTGCCAGCAGCTATGGCGGGGGGAACACAGATACGCAGTATTTT. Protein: CASSYGGGNTDTQYF.

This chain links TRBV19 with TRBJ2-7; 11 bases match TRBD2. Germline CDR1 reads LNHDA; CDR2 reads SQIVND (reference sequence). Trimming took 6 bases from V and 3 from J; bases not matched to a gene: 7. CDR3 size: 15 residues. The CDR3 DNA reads TGTGCCAGTAGCGCGGGGACTAGCGGCTACTACGAGCAGTACTTC. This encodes CASSAGTSGYYEQYF.

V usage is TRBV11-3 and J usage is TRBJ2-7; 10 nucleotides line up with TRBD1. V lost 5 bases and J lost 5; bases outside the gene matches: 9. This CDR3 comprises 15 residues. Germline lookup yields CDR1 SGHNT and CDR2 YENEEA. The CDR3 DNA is TGTGCCAGCAGCCCACCGGGACAGGGGTCCCACGAGCAGTACTTC. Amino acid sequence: CASSPPGQGSHEQYF.

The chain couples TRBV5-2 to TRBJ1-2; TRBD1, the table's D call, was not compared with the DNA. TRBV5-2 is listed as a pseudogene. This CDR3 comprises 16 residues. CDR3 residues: CASKTRRVRKTYGYTF. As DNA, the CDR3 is TGTGCCAGCAAGACAAGGCGAGTACGAAAGACCTATGGCTACACCTTC.

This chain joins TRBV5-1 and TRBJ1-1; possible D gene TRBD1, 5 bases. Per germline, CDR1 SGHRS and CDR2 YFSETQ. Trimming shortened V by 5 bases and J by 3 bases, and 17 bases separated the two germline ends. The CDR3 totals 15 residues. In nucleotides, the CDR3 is TGCGCCAGCAGATCCGTAGGGGTTGTTGACACTGAAGCTTTCTTT. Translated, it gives CASRSVGVVDTEAFF.

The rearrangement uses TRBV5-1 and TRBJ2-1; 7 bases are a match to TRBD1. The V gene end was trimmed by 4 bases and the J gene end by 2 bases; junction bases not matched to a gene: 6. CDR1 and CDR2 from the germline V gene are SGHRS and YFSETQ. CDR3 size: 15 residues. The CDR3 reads CASSGDRAPYNEQFF. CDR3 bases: TGCGCCAGCAGCGGTGACAGGGCTCCCTACAATGAGCAGTTCTTC.

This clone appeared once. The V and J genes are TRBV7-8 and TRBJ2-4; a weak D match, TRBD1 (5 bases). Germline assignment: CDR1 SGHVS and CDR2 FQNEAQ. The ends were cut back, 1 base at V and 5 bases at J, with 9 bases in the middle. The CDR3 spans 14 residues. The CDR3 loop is CASSLGRQQNIQYF. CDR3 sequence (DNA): TGTGCCAGCAGCTTAGGTCGACAGCAAAACATTCAGTACTTC.

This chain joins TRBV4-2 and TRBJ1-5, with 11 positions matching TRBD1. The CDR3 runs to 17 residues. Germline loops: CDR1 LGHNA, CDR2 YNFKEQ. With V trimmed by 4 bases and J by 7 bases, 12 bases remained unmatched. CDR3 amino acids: CASSPRTGGAVRQPQHF. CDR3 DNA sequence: TGTGCCAGCAGCCCTAGGACAGGGGGCGCGGTCCGACAGCCCCAGCATTTT.

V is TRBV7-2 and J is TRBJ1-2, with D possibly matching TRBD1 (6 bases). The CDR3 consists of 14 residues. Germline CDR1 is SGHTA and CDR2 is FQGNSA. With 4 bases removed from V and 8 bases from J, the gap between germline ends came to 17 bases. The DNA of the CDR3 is TGTGCCAGCAGCTCCCCGCGGGGGGCGCGCGGCTACACCTTC. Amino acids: CASSSPRGARGYTF.

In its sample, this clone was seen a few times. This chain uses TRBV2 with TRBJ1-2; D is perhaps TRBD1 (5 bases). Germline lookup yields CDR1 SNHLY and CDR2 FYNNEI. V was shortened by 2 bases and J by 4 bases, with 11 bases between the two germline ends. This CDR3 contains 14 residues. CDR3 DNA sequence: TGTGCCAGCAGTGAACCCCCAGGGCGCTATGGCTACACCTTC. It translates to CASSEPPGRYGYTF.

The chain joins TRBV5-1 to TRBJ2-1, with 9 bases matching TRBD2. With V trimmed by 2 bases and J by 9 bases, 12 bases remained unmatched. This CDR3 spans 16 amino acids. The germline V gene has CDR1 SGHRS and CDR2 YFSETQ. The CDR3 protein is CASSLISGGGLVEQFF. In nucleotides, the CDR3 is TGCGCCAGCAGCTTAATTAGCGGGGGTGGGTTGGTTGAGCAGTTCTTC. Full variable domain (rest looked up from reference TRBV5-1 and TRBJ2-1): KAGVTQTPRYLIKTRGQQVTLSCSPISGHRSVSWYQQTPGQGLQFLFEYFSETQRNKGNFPGRFSGRQFSNSRSEMNVSTLELGDSALYLCASSLISGGGLVEQFFGPGTRLTVL.

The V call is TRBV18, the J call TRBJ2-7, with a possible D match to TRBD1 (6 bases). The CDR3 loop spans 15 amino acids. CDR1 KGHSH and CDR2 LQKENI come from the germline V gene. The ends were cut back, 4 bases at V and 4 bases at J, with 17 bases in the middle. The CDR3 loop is CASSLQGHLVYEQYF. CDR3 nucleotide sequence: TGTGCCAGCTCACTACAGGGCCACCTAGTTTACGAGCAGTACTTC.

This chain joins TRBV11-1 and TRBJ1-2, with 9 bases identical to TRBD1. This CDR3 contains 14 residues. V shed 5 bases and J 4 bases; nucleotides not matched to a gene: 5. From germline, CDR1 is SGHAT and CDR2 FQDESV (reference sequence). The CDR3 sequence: CASSHRGHSYGYTF. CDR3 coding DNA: TGTGCCAGCAGCCACAGGGGGCATAGCTATGGCTACACCTTC.

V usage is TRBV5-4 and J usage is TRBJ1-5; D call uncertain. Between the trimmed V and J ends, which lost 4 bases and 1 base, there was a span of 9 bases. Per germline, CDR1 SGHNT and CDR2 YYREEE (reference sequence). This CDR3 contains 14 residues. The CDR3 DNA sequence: TGTGCCAGCAGCCCCGAGGGAAGCAATCAGCCCCAGCATTTT. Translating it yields CASSPEGSNQPQHF.

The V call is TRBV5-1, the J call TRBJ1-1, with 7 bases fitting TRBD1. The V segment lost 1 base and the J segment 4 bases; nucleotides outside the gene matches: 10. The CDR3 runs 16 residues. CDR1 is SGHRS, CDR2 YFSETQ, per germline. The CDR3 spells CASSLMPQGGGTEAFF. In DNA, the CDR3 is TGCGCCAGCAGCTTGATGCCTCAGGGGGGAGGCACTGAAGCTTTCTTT.

In DNA form, the CDR3 reads TGTGCCAGCAGCACTCCGACAGGGGCGGATGTAGCTTTCTTT. Translating it yields CASSTPTGADVAFF. The chain carries TRBV28 and TRBJ1-1; 8 bases are a match to TRBD1. J gave up 10 bases and V 6 bases, and 13 bases lay outside the gene matches. CDR3 length equals 14 residues. Germline V gene sequence: CDR1 MDHEN, CDR2 SYDVKM.

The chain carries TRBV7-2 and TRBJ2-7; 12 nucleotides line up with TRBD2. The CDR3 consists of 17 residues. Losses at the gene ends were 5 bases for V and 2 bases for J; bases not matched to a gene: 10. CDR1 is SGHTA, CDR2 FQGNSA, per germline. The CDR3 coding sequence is TGTGCCAGCAGCGGCACTAGCGGGAGGCCTGACGCCTACGAGCAGTACTTC. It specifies CASSGTSGRPDAYEQYF.

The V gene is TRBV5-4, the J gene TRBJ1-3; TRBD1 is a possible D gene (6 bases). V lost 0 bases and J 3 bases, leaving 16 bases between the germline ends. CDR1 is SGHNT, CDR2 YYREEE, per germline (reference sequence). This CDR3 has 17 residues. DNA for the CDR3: TGTGCCAGCAGCTTGGGAGCCACAGGGCAGCGTGGAAACACCATATATTTT. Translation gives CASSLGATGQRGNTIYF.

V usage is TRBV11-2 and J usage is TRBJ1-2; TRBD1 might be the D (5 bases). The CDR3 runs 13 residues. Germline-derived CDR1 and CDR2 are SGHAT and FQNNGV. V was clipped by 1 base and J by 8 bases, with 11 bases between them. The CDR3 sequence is CASSLGGVHGYTF. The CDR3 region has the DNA TGTGCCAGCAGCTTAGGGGGGGTGCACGGCTACACCTTC.

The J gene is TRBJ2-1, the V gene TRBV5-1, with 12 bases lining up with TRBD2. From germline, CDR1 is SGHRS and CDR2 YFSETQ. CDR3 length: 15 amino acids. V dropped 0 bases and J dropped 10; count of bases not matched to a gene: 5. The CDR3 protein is CASSLVSSGGEEQFF. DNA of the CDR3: TGCGCCAGCAGCTTGGTCTCTAGCGGGGGGGAAGAGCAGTTCTTC.

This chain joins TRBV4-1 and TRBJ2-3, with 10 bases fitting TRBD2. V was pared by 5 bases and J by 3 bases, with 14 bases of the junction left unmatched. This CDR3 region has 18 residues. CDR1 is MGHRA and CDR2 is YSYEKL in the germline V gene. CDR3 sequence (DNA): TGCGCCAGCAGCGACAGACTAGCGGGTCTGCCCTCTACAGATACGCAGTATTTT. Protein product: CASSDRLAGLPSTDTQYF.

The CDR3 bases are TGTGCCAGCAGTTTCCTGACACCGAACACTGAAGCTTTCTTT. Translated: CASSFLTPNTEAFF. This chain uses TRBV27 with TRBJ1-1; D is uncertain. The CDR3 spans 14 residues. Deletions cut 3 bases from V and 1 base from J, with 9 bases between. CDR1 is MNHEY and CDR2 is SMNVEV in the germline V gene (reference sequence).

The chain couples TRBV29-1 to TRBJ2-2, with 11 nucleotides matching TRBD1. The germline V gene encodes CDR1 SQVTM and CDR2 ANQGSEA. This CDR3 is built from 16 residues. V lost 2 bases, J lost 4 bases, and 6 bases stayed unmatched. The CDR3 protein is CSVERTGGLSTGELFF. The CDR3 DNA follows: TGCAGCGTTGAAAGGACAGGGGGCCTTAGCACCGGGGAGCTGTTTTTT.

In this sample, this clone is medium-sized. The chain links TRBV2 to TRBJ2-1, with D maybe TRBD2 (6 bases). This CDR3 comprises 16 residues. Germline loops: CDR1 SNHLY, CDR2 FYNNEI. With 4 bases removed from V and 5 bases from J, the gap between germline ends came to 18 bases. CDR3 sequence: CASSGPSAFLNNEQFF. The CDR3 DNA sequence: TGTGCCAGCAGTGGTCCTAGCGCGTTCTTAAACAATGAGCAGTTCTTC.